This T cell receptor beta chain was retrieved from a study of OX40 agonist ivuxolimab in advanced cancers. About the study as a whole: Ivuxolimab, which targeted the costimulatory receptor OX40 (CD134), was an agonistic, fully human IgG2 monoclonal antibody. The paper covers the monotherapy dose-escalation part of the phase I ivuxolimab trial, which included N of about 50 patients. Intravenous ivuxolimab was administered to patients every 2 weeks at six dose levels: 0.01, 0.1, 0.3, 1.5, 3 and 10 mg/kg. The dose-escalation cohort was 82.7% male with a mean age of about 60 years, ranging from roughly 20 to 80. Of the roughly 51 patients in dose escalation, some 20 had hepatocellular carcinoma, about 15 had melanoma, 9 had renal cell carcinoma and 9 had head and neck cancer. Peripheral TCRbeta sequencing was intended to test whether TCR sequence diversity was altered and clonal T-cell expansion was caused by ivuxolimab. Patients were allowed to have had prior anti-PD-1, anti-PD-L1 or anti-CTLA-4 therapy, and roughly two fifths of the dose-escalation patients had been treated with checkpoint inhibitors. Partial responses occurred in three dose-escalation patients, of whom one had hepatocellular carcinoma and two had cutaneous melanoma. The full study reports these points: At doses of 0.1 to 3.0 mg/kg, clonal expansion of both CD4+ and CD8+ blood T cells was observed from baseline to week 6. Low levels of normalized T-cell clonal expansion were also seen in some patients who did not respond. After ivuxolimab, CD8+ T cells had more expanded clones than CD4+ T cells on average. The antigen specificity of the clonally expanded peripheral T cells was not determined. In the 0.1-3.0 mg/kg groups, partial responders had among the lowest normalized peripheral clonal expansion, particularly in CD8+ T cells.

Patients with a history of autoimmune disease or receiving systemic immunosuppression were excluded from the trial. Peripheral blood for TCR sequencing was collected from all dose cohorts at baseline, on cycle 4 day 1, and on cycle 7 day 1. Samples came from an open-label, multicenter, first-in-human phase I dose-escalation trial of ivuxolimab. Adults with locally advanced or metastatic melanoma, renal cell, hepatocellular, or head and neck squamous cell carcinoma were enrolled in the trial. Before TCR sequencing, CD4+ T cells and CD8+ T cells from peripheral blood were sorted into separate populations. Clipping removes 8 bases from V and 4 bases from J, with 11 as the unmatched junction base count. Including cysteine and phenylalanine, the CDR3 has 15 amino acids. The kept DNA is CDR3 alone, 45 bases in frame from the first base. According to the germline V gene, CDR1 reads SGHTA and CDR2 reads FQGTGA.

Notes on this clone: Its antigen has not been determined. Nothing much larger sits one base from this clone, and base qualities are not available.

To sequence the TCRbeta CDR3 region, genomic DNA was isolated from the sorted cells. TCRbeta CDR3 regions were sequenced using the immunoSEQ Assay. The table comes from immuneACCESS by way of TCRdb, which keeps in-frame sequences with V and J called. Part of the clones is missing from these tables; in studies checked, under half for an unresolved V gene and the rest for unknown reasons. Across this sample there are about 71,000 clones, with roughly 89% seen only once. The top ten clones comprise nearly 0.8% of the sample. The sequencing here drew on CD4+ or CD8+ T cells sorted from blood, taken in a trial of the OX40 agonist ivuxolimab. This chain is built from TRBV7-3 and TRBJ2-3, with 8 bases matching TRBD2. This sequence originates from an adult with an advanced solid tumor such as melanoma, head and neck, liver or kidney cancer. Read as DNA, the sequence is TGTGCCAGCGGAGGCGGGGGGCTACTGGCAGATACGCAGTATTTT. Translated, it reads CASGGGGLLADTQYF.